This T cell receptor beta chain stems from a study of T cell responses to AZD1222 COVID-19 vaccine. Study findings and constraints: Mapped onto spike, vaccine-associated CD4 TCRs spanned it and were dominant at 160-218 and 743-854. Among those given AZD1222, only six were seropositive at baseline.

Sequencing was performed with immunoSEQ multiplex PCR; in TCRdb, only in-frame clones are kept and a portion is missing. The top ten clones hold under 30% of a sample with about 39,000 clones, 88% of them seen once. The V and J ends lost 1 base and 4 bases respectively, with 10 bases between them. This CDR3 spans 14 amino acids. The germline CDR1 and CDR2 sequences are ENHRY and SYGVKD. Worth noting for this clone: As yet, its antigen is unknown.

This receptor was identified in an adult who received the MenACWY meningococcal vaccine as a control. Specimen: peripheral blood, collected 28 days after the second dose of the MenACWY control vaccine. V is TRBV10-3 and J is TRBJ1-1; no firm D call. This chain's CDR3 is CAISELLGLTEAFF. CDR3 bases: TGTGCCATCAGTGAGTTACTTGGACTCACTGAAGCTTTCTTT.